This is a list of T cell receptor beta chains from one sample in a study of T cell changes during pregnancy in multiple sclerosis. TCRdb's table, derived via immunoSEQ multiplex PCR, lists solely in-frame clones and lacks some. The sample holds 40,000 to 60,000 clones; around 94% are singletons and the top ten take under 0.55%. The sequenced sample was CD4+ T cells from peripheral blood mononuclear cells, obtained in the first trimester of pregnancy. The receptors come from a female donor with multiple sclerosis, enrolled in a pregnancy study. Both conserved end residues are part of each CDR3. The order of the fields is V gene, clone size, CDR3 length, J gene, D gene, CDR3 DNA, CDR3 protein. D genes are given only for firm matches. Rows give clone size only sometimes, using once, few, many, or a class for an expanded clone.

v_call: TRBV6-5
clone_size: -
cdr3_length: 15
j_call: TRBJ2-6
d_call: -
cdr3_nt: TGTGCCAGCAGTTGGACAATCTCTGGGGCCAACGTCCTGACTTTC
cdr3_aa: CASSWTISGANVLTF

v_call: TRBV6-5
clone_size: -
cdr3_length: 14
j_call: TRBJ2-1
d_call: -
cdr3_nt: TGTGCCAGCAGTCGGGACTCCAGTTCCAATGAGCAGTTCTTC
cdr3_aa: CASSRDSSSNEQFF

v_call: TRBV4-2
clone_size: -
cdr3_length: 16
j_call: TRBJ2-5
d_call: TRBD2
cdr3_nt: TGTGCCAGCAGCCAAGATTCTAGCGGGGCCCAAGAGACCCAGTACTTC
cdr3_aa: CASSQDSSGAQETQYF

v_call: TRBV7-8
clone_size: -
cdr3_length: 16
j_call: TRBJ2-3
d_call: -
cdr3_nt: TGTGCCAGCCTCAAAAAGCGGACCTCCAACCACGGTACGCAGTATTTT
cdr3_aa: CASLKKRTSNHGTQYF

v_call: TRBV10-3
clone_size: -
cdr3_length: 15
j_call: TRBJ1-4
d_call: -
cdr3_nt: TGTGCCATCAGTGATCGCGGGGGATCTAATGAAAAACTGTTTTTT
cdr3_aa: CAISDRGGSNEKLFF

v_call: TRBV5-4
clone_size: -
cdr3_length: 13
j_call: TRBJ1-1
d_call: -
cdr3_nt: TGTGCCAGCACCCTAGAGTGGAACACTGAAGCTTTCTTT
cdr3_aa: CASTLEWNTEAFF

v_call: TRBV11-2
clone_size: -
cdr3_length: 15
j_call: TRBJ1-2
d_call: -
cdr3_nt: TGTGCCAGCAGCTCAGGACGGGGAAACAACTATGGCTACACCTTC
cdr3_aa: CASSSGRGNNYGYTF

v_call: TRBV7-9
clone_size: -
cdr3_length: 18
j_call: TRBJ1-6
d_call: TRBD1
cdr3_nt: TGTGCCAGCAGCCCCGCCGAGACAGGGCCGAGTGGTAATTCACCCCTCCACTTT
cdr3_aa: CASSPAETGPSGNSPLHF

v_call: TRBV20-1
clone_size: -
cdr3_length: 10
j_call: TRBJ1-1
d_call: -
cdr3_nt: TGCAGTGCTAGAGCAGGGGAAGCTTTCTTT
cdr3_aa: CSARAGEAFF

v_call: TRBV30
clone_size: -
cdr3_length: 13
j_call: TRBJ2-7
d_call: TRBD2
cdr3_nt: TGTGCCTGGACTAGCGGATTAACCTACGAGCAGTACTTC
cdr3_aa: CAWTSGLTYEQYF

v_call: TRBV14
clone_size: -
cdr3_length: 17
j_call: TRBJ2-7
d_call: TRBD1
cdr3_nt: TGTGCCAGCAGCCAAGATTGGTCCGCGACAGGGTCCTACGAGCAGTACTTC
cdr3_aa: CASSQDWSATGSYEQYF

v_call: TRBV10-3
clone_size: -
cdr3_length: 15
j_call: TRBJ2-7
d_call: TRBD1
cdr3_nt: TGTGCCATCAGTGCACCACAGGGGATAGGATACGAGCAGTACTTC
cdr3_aa: CAISAPQGIGYEQYF

v_call: TRBV18
clone_size: -
cdr3_length: 15
j_call: TRBJ2-3
d_call: TRBD2
cdr3_nt: TGTGCCAGCTCACGAGCCTTTAGCGGGACAGATACGCAGTATTTT
cdr3_aa: CASSRAFSGTDTQYF

v_call: TRBV7-8
clone_size: once
cdr3_length: 16
j_call: TRBJ2-4
d_call: TRBD2
cdr3_nt: TGTGCCAGCAGCTTACTCCTGACTAGCGGGGGGTCCATTCAGTACTTC
cdr3_aa: CASSLLLTSGGSIQYF

v_call: TRBV5-8
clone_size: -
cdr3_length: 13
j_call: TRBJ2-7
d_call: TRBD1
cdr3_nt: TGTGCCAGCAGAAGGACAGGGATCTACGAGCAGTACTTC
cdr3_aa: CASRRTGIYEQYF

v_call: TRBV25-1
clone_size: -
cdr3_length: 15
j_call: TRBJ1-5
d_call: -
cdr3_nt: TGTGCCAGCAGTGCTGCAGACAGACCCGATCAGCCCCAGCATTTT
cdr3_aa: CASSAADRPDQPQHF

v_call: TRBV7-6
clone_size: -
cdr3_length: 16
j_call: TRBJ2-7
d_call: TRBD2
cdr3_nt: TGTGCCAGCAGCCGCAAAGTAGCGGGGGAGTCCTACGAGCAGTACTTC
cdr3_aa: CASSRKVAGESYEQYF

v_call: TRBV5-1
clone_size: -
cdr3_length: 16
j_call: TRBJ2-5
d_call: TRBD2
cdr3_nt: TGCGCCAGCAGCTTTGGACGGGGGGGCCACCAAGAGACCCAGTACTTC
cdr3_aa: CASSFGRGGHQETQYF

v_call: TRBV4-1
clone_size: -
cdr3_length: 15
j_call: TRBJ2-7
d_call: TRBD2
cdr3_nt: TGCGCCAGCAGCGATCTCGGCGGGGGATCCTACGAGCAGTACTTC
cdr3_aa: CASSDLGGGSYEQYF

v_call: TRBV2
clone_size: -
cdr3_length: 12
j_call: TRBJ1-1
d_call: -
cdr3_nt: TGTGCCAGCAGTGAGGGCGGGCGCGGAGCTTTCTTT
cdr3_aa: CASSEGGRGAFF

v_call: TRBV19
clone_size: -
cdr3_length: 14
j_call: TRBJ2-7
d_call: TRBD2
cdr3_nt: TGTGCCAGTAGGGGAATAGCGGGACCCTACGAGCAGTACTTC
cdr3_aa: CASRGIAGPYEQYF

v_call: TRBV5-1
clone_size: -
cdr3_length: 16
j_call: TRBJ1-1
d_call: -
cdr3_nt: TGCGCCAGCAGCTTAACCTGGACTTGGGGGGACACTGAAGCTTTCTTT
cdr3_aa: CASSLTWTWGDTEAFF

v_call: TRBV9
clone_size: -
cdr3_length: 16
j_call: TRBJ2-3
d_call: TRBD2
cdr3_nt: TGTGCCAGCAGCGTAGGCCCAGCGGGGGACACAGATACGCAGTATTTT
cdr3_aa: CASSVGPAGDTDTQYF

v_call: TRBV19
clone_size: -
cdr3_length: 13
j_call: TRBJ2-6
d_call: -
cdr3_nt: TGTGCCAGTAGCAGCTCTGGGGCCAACGTCCTGACTTTC
cdr3_aa: CASSSSGANVLTF

v_call: TRBV19
clone_size: -
cdr3_length: 14
j_call: TRBJ2-3
d_call: -
cdr3_nt: TGTGCCAGTAGTATAGACTCGAGGGCAGATACGCAGTATTTT
cdr3_aa: CASSIDSRADTQYF

v_call: TRBV4-2
clone_size: -
cdr3_length: 15
j_call: TRBJ1-1
d_call: -
cdr3_nt: TGTGCCAGCAGCCAGATGCTTGGCAGGGAAACTGAAGCTTTCTTT
cdr3_aa: CASSQMLGRETEAFF

v_call: TRBV9
clone_size: -
cdr3_length: 15
j_call: TRBJ1-4
d_call: -
cdr3_nt: TGTGCCAGCAGCACAGGACGGTCAACTAATGAAAAACTGTTTTTT
cdr3_aa: CASSTGRSTNEKLFF

v_call: TRBV18
clone_size: -
cdr3_length: 16
j_call: TRBJ1-2
d_call: -
cdr3_nt: TGTGCCAGCTCCTCTGGCGGACACAACTCTTACTATGGCTACACCTTC
cdr3_aa: CASSSGGHNSYYGYTF

v_call: TRBV5-1
clone_size: -
cdr3_length: 17
j_call: TRBJ2-7
d_call: TRBD2
cdr3_nt: TGCGCCAGCAGCCTGACTAGCGGGGGGCCCCAAGGGGGCGAGCAGTACTTC
cdr3_aa: CASSLTSGGPQGGEQYF

v_call: TRBV4-1
clone_size: -
cdr3_length: 13
j_call: TRBJ1-3
d_call: -
cdr3_nt: TGCGCCAGCAGCCAGGCCCGTGGAAACACCATATATTTT
cdr3_aa: CASSQARGNTIYF

v_call: TRBV7-9
clone_size: -
cdr3_length: 13
j_call: TRBJ1-3
d_call: -
cdr3_nt: TGTGCCAGCCACCAGGACTCTGGAAACACCATATATTTT
cdr3_aa: CASHQDSGNTIYF

v_call: TRBV5-5
clone_size: -
cdr3_length: 13
j_call: TRBJ1-1
d_call: TRBD1
cdr3_nt: TGTGCCAGCAGCGGACAGGGATTTCAGGAAGCTTTCTTT
cdr3_aa: CASSGQGFQEAFF

v_call: TRBV5-6
clone_size: -
cdr3_length: 16
j_call: TRBJ2-3
d_call: TRBD1
cdr3_nt: TGTGCCAGCAGCCGAGGGACAGCGCTTACTACAGATACGCAGTATTTT
cdr3_aa: CASSRGTALTTDTQYF

v_call: TRBV4-1
clone_size: once
cdr3_length: 16
j_call: TRBJ2-7
d_call: TRBD1
cdr3_nt: TGCGCCAGCAGCCCCCACCCATCGGGACAGCAGTACGAGCAGTACTTC
cdr3_aa: CASSPHPSGQQYEQYF